The 26 T cell receptor beta chains below come from one sample, sequenced in a study of tumor-infiltrating lymphocytes in primary liver carcinoma. Germline DNA was also extracted, with blood RNA taken from unsorted whole blood. Total RNA amounting to 500 ng was the source from which TCR beta cDNA was made with a constant-region primer. Three-round nested multiplex PCR performed with slightly modified ARM-PCR produced the TCR beta libraries. It was with TRBV1-TRBV30 forward primers and a C-beta reverse primer that the first two PCR rounds were run, at roughly 9 cycles each. TCRdb re-called the multiplex PCR reads through MiXCR, storing one row per CDR3 protein. This table holds fewer than 400,000 distinct CDR3 sequences, 50% to 60% found once. The sample was peripheral blood. Receptor source: a woman aged 30 to 39 with primary liver carcinoma and hepatitis B virus infection.

Points on this clonotype: The CDR3 does not end in the conserved phenylalanine or tryptophan, so this is likely a read error. The CDR3 nucleotides read TGCAGCGCTGCCGGGACTAGCGGCTTAAAGCAGTACCTC. It translates to CSAAGTSGLKQYL. The rearrangement uses TRBV29-1 and TRBJ2-7, with 11 nucleotides matching TRBD2. Looked up from germline, CDR1 is SQVTM and CDR2 is ANQGSEA. Unmatched junction bases numbered 10, after V lost 7 bases and J lost 8 bases. The CDR3 extends over 13 amino acids.

A note on this clonotype: Because it lacks the conserved phenylalanine or tryptophan at the end, this CDR3 is likely a read error. CDR3 sequence reads: CGVASGKGGEQYL. DNA of the CDR3: TGCGGCGTTGCTAGCGGGAAGGGGGGCGAGCAGTACTTA. This chain connects TRBV29-1 to TRBJ2-7, with 9 bases identical to TRBD2. The germline V gene has CDR1 SQVTM and CDR2 ANQGSEA. The CDR3 totals 13 residues.

For this clonotype: A much larger clone lies a single base off, so this may be a read error. This chain links TRBV4-2 with TRBJ2-7; D may be TRBD1 or TRBD2 (5 bases each). This CDR3 comprises 14 residues. Germline V gene sequence: CDR1 LGHNA, CDR2 YNFKEQ. The CDR3 nucleotides are TGTGTCAGCAGCCAAGATGGGGGTCACTACGAGCAGTACTTC. This gives the protein CVSSQDGGHYEQYF.

A note on this clonotype: It may be a read error: a sequence one base away is much more abundant. This chain's CDR3 is CSVVRLAGGLNEQFF. The CDR3 DNA is TGCAGCGTTGTGAGACTAGCGGGAGGTCTCAATGAGCAGTTCTTC. V usage is TRBV29-1 and J usage is TRBJ2-1; 13 nucleotides match TRBD2. V lost 4 bases, J lost 6 bases, and 6 bases stayed unmatched. CDR1 SQVTM and CDR2 ANQGSEA come from the germline V gene. The CDR3 length is 15 residues.

The chain uses TRBV11-2 and TRBJ2-3; D might be TRBD2 (6 bases). The CDR3 contains 15 residues. Per germline, CDR1 SGHAT and CDR2 FQNNGV. Trimming removed 2 bases at V and 0 bases at J, with 9 bases between. CDR3 DNA: TGTGCCAGCAGCTTACTAGCGTTTAGCACAGATACGCAGTATTTT. Residues: CASSLLAFSTDTQYF. The whole variable domain, filled in from reference TRBV11-2 and TRBJ2-3, reads EAGVAQSPRYKIIEKRQSVAFWCNPISGHATLYWYQQILGQGPKLLIQFQNNGVVDDSQLPKDRFSAERLKGVDSTLKIQPAKLEDSAVYLCASSLLAFSTDTQYFGPGTRLTVL.

This sequence joins TRBV5-1 and TRBJ2-6; TRBD2 might be the D (6 bases). Trimming removed 0 bases from V and 2 bases from J, with 9 bases in between. CDR1 and CDR2 from the germline V gene are SGHRS and YFSETQ. This CDR3 contains 16 residues. This CDR3 is CASSLAGGAGANVLTF. The CDR3 nucleotides are TGCGCCAGCAGCTTGGCCGGAGGGGCTGGGGCCAACGTCCTGACTTTC.

The CDR3 DNA sequence: TGTGCCAGCACCCAAAGAACCGGGGAGCTGTTTTTT. It specifies CASTQRTGELFF. The rearrangement joins TRBV6-5 to TRBJ2-2; unclear D gene. This CDR3 contains 12 residues. The germline CDR1 and CDR2 sequences are MNHEY and SVGAGI. V lost 7 bases, J lost 5 bases, and 8 bases lay in between.

This sequence joins TRBV6-8 and TRBJ2-5; the match to TRBD2 covers 13 bases. CDR3 length: 20 amino acids. CDR1 is MNHGY, CDR2 SAAAGT, per germline. The V and J ends lost 5 bases and 1 base, in that order; junction bases with no gene match: 16. The chain's CDR3 is CASSLSWTSGSLGVQETQYF. The CDR3 DNA follows: TGTGCCAGCAGTCTCTCCTGGACTAGCGGGAGCTTGGGGGTCCAAGAGACCCAGTACTTC.

The chain links TRBV5-6 to TRBJ2-7; 9 positions match TRBD2. Per germline, CDR1 SGHDT and CDR2 YYEEEE. The V gene end was trimmed by 2 bases and the J gene end by 4 bases; junction bases not matched to a gene: 7. The CDR3 runs 15 residues. The chain's CDR3 is CASSFTSGPIYEQYF. DNA of the CDR3: TGTGCCAGCAGCTTCACTAGCGGGCCCATTTACGAGCAGTACTTC.

In the case of this clonotype: Given a much more abundant clone one base away, this may be a read error. V usage is TRBV6-1 and J usage is TRBJ2-7, with 7 bases that match TRBD2. CDR1 is MNHNS and CDR2 is SASEGT in the germline V gene. V lost 1 base and J lost 5; bases outside the gene matches: 14. The CDR3 is 17 amino acids. The DNA for the CDR3 is TGTGCCAGCAGTGAAGGCGTTGCGGGAGCCGGTTCCCACGAGCAGTACTTC. As protein: CASSEGVAGAGSHEQYF.

In its sample, this clonotype was seen once. A much larger clonotype is one base distant, so this may be a read error. DNA for the CDR3: TGTGCCAGCAGAAAACAGGGAACAACTTTCTTT. Protein: CASRKQGTTFF. The chain combines TRBV6-5 with TRBJ1-1, with D possibly TRBD1 on 6 matching bases. The CDR3 consists of 11 residues. Germline V lookup: CDR1 MNHEY, CDR2 SVGAGI. V lost 6 bases, J lost 12 bases, and 14 bases lay in between.

Details on this clonotype: An end of the junction differs from the germline gene, which may be a read error. The chain combines TRBV7-9 with TRBJ2-7, with 7 bases lining up with TRBD2. Germline CDR1 and CDR2: SEHNR and FQNEAQ (reference sequence). The CDR3 is 14 residues long. DNA of the CDR3: TGTGCCAGCAGCTCAGCGGGGAGCTCCTACGGGCAGTACTTC. Protein sequence: CASSSAGSSYGQYF.

This clonotype was recorded a few times. The chain recombines TRBV19 with TRBJ1-1; D is uncertain. CDR3 size: 15 residues. Trimming removed 6 bases from V and 3 bases from J, with 17 bases in between. Looked up from germline, CDR1 is LNHDA and CDR2 is SQIVND (reference sequence). CDR3 coding DNA: TGTGCCAGTAGGAACAGTCCCCCTAGGGACACTGAAGCTTTCTTT. It codes for CASRNSPPRDTEAFF.

The rearrangement joins TRBV7-6 to TRBJ2-1, with 8 bases aligning to TRBD2. In germline, CDR1 is SGHVS, CDR2 FNYEAQ. The CDR3 spans 16 residues. The J segment lost 2 bases and the V segment lost 5 bases, leaving 8 bases of the junction unmatched. CDR3: CASSLGRGGAYNEQFF. The CDR3 DNA is TGTGCCAGCAGCCTTGGTCGGGGGGGTGCCTACAATGAGCAGTTCTTC.

To note about this clonotype: Possible read error: a much larger clone is one base away. The rearrangement uses TRBV6-6 and TRBJ2-7, with D perhaps assigned TRBD1 or TRBD2 (5 bases each). The V gene lost 3 bases and the J gene lost 7 bases, with 19 bases spanning the gap. The CDR3 sequence is 15 residues long. Germline CDR1 MNHNY, CDR2 SVGAGI (reference sequence). The CDR3 DNA follows: TGTGCCAGCAGTTATCCTGCGAGAGGGCCAGGGGAGCAGTACTTC. This translates into CASSYPARGPGEQYF.

This clonotype was observed a single time. No conserved phenylalanine or tryptophan ends this CDR3, so it is likely a read error. V usage is TRBV11-2 and J usage is TRBJ1-1, with a possible D match to TRBD1 (5 bases). The germline gives CDR1 SGHAT, CDR2 FQNNGV. The CDR3 consists of 14 residues. V lost 8 bases and J lost 3, with 16 bases in between. The CDR3 region is CASGPSWGDTEAFL. The CDR3 DNA follows: TGTGCCAGCGGCCCCTCTTGGGGGGACACTGAAGCTTTCTTA.

This clonotype was counted at least ten times. The chain couples TRBV11-2 to TRBJ1-1; the match to TRBD1 covers 8 bases. The CDR3 has 17 amino acids. Germline CDR1 SGHAT, CDR2 FQNNGV. With V trimmed by 4 bases and J by 0 bases, 10 bases remained unmatched. The CDR3 region is CASSSTRTGLMNTEAFF. The CDR3 DNA sequence: TGTGCCAGCAGCTCGACGCGGACAGGGTTAATGAACACTGAAGCTTTCTTT. The variable domain in full, with the rest retrieved from reference TRBV11-2 and TRBJ1-1, is EAGVAQSPRYKIIEKRQSVAFWCNPISGHATLYWYQQILGQGPKLLIQFQNNGVVDDSQLPKDRFSAERLKGVDSTLKIQPAKLEDSAVYLCASSSTRTGLMNTEAFFGQGTRLTVV.

This chain links TRBV4-1 with TRBJ1-2, with D hard to call. This CDR3 has 15 amino acids. The germline V gene has CDR1 MGHRA and CDR2 YSYEKL. V was trimmed by 2 bases and J by 4 bases, leaving 14 bases between them. CDR3 region: CASSQMPGIGYGYTF. The CDR3, as DNA: TGCGCCAGCAGCCAAATGCCCGGGATAGGCTATGGCTACACCTTC.

As concerns this clonotype: At one boundary the junction diverges from the germline segment, which might be a read error. This rearrangement joins TRBV12-3 or TRBV12-4 to TRBJ1-5, with D hard to call. The CDR3 sequence is 14 residues long. The CDR3 DNA is TGTGCCAGCAGTTTAGTCCTTAGCAATCTGCCCCAGCATTTT. Its protein product is CASSLVLSNLPQHF.

This clonotype was seen ten or more times. This chain uses TRBV29-1 with TRBJ2-5; 7 nucleotides agree with TRBD2. CDR1 and CDR2 from the germline V gene are SQVTM and ANQGSEA. This CDR3 comprises 13 residues. With V trimmed by 7 bases and J by 4 bases, 9 bases remained unmatched. The CDR3 nucleotides are TGCAGCGCCGGGGGGACGGGAGGAGAGACCCAGTACTTC. It yields the protein CSAGGTGGETQYF.

The CDR3 loop reads CSAISGTGSTDTQYF. DNA for the CDR3: TGCAGTGCCATCTCCGGGACAGGTAGCACAGATACGCAGTATTTT. The chain joins TRBV20-1 to TRBJ2-3, with 8 bases lining up with TRBD1. The CDR3 is 15 residues long. V shed 6 bases and J 0 bases; nucleotides not matched to a gene: 8. Germline V gene lookup returns CDR1 DFQATT and CDR2 SNEGSKA (reference sequence).

In regard to this clonotype: Compared with germline, one end of the junction differs, possibly owing to a read error. The chain employs TRBV12-3 or TRBV12-4 and TRBJ1-2, with D unresolved. The CDR3 extends over 12 amino acids. The CDR3 region has the DNA TGTACCAGCACCTCCCTGGGTTATGGCTACACCTTC. This translates into CTSTSLGYGYTF.

The chain combines TRBV5-4 with TRBJ1-2, with 12 nucleotides matching TRBD1. The CDR3 extends over 14 amino acids. V dropped 3 bases and J dropped 7; count of bases not matched to a gene: 4. Per germline, CDR1 SGHNT and CDR2 YYREEE (reference sequence). This CDR3 reads CASSWDRGQSGYTF. CDR3 bases: TGTGCCAGCAGCTGGGACAGGGGGCAAAGTGGCTACACCTTC.

The chain uses TRBV14 and TRBJ2-1; a weak D match, TRBD2 (7 bases). The CDR3 length is 15 residues. CDR1 and CDR2 from the germline V gene are SGHDN and FVKESK. Trimming stripped 4 bases from V and 9 bases from J, with 19 bases between. CDR3 in DNA: TGTGCCAGCAGCCCATGGGGAGGACTAGGGGGTGAGCAGTTCTTC. Its translation: CASSPWGGLGGEQFF.

This clonotype showed up just a few times. The chain is built from TRBV11-3 and TRBJ2-5; D not resolved. Germline assignment: CDR1 SGHNT and CDR2 YENEEA. Trimming shortened V by 8 bases and J by 0 bases, and 22 bases separated the two germline ends. The CDR3 length is 17 residues. CDR3 residues: CASSTYKSDPNQETQYF. The CDR3 bases are TGTGCCAGCTCAACCTATAAAAGCGACCCCAACCAAGAGACCCAGTACTTC. The full variable domain, in which reference TRBV11-3 and TRBJ2-5 provide the parts outside the CDR3, is EAGVVQSPRYKIIEKKQPVAFWCNPISGHNTLYWYLQNLGQGPELLIRYENEEAVDDSQLPKDRFSAERLKGVDSTLKIQPAELGDSAVYLCASSTYKSDPNQETQYFGPGTRLLVL.

This clonotype was counted at least ten times. V gene TRBV6-1 combines with J gene TRBJ1-5; D not resolved. Germline-derived CDR1 and CDR2 are MNHNS and SASEGT. The CDR3 length is 14 residues. V was cut by 3 bases and J by 5 bases, with 11 bases left in between. The chain's CDR3 is CASSDREGYQPQHF. In nucleotides, the CDR3 is TGTGCCAGCAGTGATCGTGAAGGGTATCAGCCCCAGCATTTT.